Below, one TCR beta chain is given with its context. The antigen is undetermined. After removal of 4 bases from V and 3 bases from J, the junction contained 7 bases not matched to a gene. This CDR3 has 15 residues. Looked up from germline, CDR1 is SGHKS and CDR2 is YYEKEE (reference sequence). Only in-frame clones appear in the TCRdb table, and some are missing; sequencing was by immunoSEQ multiplex PCR. The sample holds approximately 150,000 clones; approximately 86% are singletons and the top ten take approximately 4.8%. This record comes from a study of lymphopenia after photon versus proton radiotherapy. Study-wide points: Relative stability marked proton patients; photon patients lost diversity and naive cells. Survival link was tested only in deceased patients; proton benefit remains a possibility. Oligoclonal CD8+ Temra expansion after nadir drove photon patients' diversity drop. Larger post-nadir TCR diversity loss correlated inversely with survival in deceased patients.

The receptor's source is a man aged 45 to 65 with gastric cancer. V and J are TRBV5-5 and TRBJ2-3; TRBD2 matches at 8 bases. Sequencing used peripheral blood, obtained from a patient treated with photon-based radiotherapy. The CDR3 nucleotides are TGTGCCAGCAGCCTAGGACTAGCCCGAACAGATACGCAGTATTTT. Amino acids: CASSLGLARTDTQYF.